The clone carrying this TCR beta chain was observed a handful of times. The antigen remains undetermined. This CDR3 is built from 12 residues. The germline V and J ends were trimmed by 1 base and 5 bases, with 4 bases remaining between them. Germline V lookup: CDR1 KGHDR, CDR2 SFDVKD. The data stem from a study of blood T cells in healthy people across ages. Study-level results: A strong correlation was seen between TCR beta diversity and naive T cell percentage.

Then a second PCR, running roughly 7 to 11 cycles, was carried out with a sample-barcoded 5' primer and a J-beta primer mix. TCRdb processed the 5' RACE reads anew with MiXCR; each CDR3 protein has one entry. Found here are about 640,000 distinct CDR3 sequences, around three fifths of them singletons; the top ten hold 30% to 40%. The genes are TRBV24-1 and TRBJ2-5; D remains unclear. The sequence derives from a man aged 55 to 70 in good health. The sequenced sample was blood. The CDR3 nucleotides read TGTGCCACCAGTGATTTTCGGGAGACCCAGTACTTC. Translating it yields CATSDFRETQYF.